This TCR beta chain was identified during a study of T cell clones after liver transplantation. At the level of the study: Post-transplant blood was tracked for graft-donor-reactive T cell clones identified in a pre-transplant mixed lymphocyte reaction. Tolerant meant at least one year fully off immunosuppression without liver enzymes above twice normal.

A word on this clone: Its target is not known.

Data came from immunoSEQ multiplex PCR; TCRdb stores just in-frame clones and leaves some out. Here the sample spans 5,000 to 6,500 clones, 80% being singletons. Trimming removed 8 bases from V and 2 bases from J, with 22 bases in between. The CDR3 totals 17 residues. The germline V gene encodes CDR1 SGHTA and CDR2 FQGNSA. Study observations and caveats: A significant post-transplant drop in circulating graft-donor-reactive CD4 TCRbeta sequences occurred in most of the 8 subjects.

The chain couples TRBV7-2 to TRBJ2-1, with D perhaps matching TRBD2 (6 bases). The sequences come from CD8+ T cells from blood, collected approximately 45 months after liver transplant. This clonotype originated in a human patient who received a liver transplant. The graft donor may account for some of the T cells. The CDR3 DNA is TGTGCCAGCTTAAAAATAGCGGTCCTAGCAACCTACAATGAGCAGTTCTTC. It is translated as CASLKIAVLATYNEQFF.